This T cell receptor (beta chain) was identified in a study of HIV-infected patients and healthy controls. Study results and caveats: MAIT alpha-chain CDR3s were frequent in healthy controls, depleted in HIV+. HIV-infected patients shared fewer CDR3 sequences between individuals than healthy controls.

This clonotype is categorized as medium-sized. As yet, its antigen is unknown. Reverse transcription used around 540 ng RNA and constant-region primers for alpha and beta. Alpha and beta chain libraries were made separately by chain-specific third strand synthesis with multiplexing indices. MiXCR was run by TCRdb on the 5' RACE reads, yielding one entry per CDR3 protein. The sample includes under 20,000 distinct CDR3 sequences, 5.5% seen only once; the top ten take 1.9%. No cell fractionation was done, so the repertoire covers all unsorted peripheral blood T cells. CDR3 size: 13 residues. V lost 3 bases and J 1 base, leaving 9 bases between the germline ends. Per germline, CDR1 DFQATT and CDR2 SNEGSKA (reference sequence).

The source of this sequence is an adult in good health. Sequencing input: blood. This chain links TRBV20-1 with TRBJ1-1; D might be TRBD1 (6 bases). CDR3 in DNA: TGCAGTGCTAGCCGGGACACGAACACTGAAGCTTTCTTT. Encoded protein: CSASRDTNTEAFF.